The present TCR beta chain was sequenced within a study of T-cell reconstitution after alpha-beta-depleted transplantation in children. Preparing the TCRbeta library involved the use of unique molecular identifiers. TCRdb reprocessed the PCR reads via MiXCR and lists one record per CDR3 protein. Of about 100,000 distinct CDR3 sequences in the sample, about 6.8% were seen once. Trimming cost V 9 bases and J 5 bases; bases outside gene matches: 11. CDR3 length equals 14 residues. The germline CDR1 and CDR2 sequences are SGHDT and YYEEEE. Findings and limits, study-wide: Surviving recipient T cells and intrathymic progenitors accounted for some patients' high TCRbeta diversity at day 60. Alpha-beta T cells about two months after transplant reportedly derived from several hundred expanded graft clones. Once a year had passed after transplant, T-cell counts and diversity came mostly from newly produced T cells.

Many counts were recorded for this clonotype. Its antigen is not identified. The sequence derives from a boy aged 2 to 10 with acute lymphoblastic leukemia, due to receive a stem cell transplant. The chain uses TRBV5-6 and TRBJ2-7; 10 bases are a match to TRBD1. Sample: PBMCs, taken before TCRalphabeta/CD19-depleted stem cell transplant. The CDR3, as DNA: TGTGCCACCCCGTGGGGGACAGGGGTCCACGAGCAGTACTTC. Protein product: CATPWGTGVHEQYF.